A selection of T cell receptor beta chains follows, all from one sample in a study of blood T cell repertoires in COVID-19. Libraries were prepared by immunoSEQ multiplex PCR; TCRdb keeps only in-frame clonotypes and omits some of them. The sample records fewer than 150,000 clones, 70% to 80% being singletons. Sequenced material: peripheral blood. The origin of the receptors is a man between 45 and 60 years old with acute or convalescent COVID-19. CDR3s leave out the opening cysteine and the closing phenylalanine or tryptophan. Clone size is given for some rows only: seen once, a few or many times, or a class if the clone is expanded.

>TRBV30|NA|TRBJ2-3
AWSEGLAGGPRADTQY
>TRBV7-7|NA|TRBJ2-5
ASSRGLAGGETQY
>TRBV5-1|NA|TRBJ2-1
ASSLALAGGNEQF
>TRBV5-6|NA|TRBJ2-1
ASSLQYEQF
>TRBV29-1|once|TRBJ2-1
SVDSLAGDTRYNEQF
>TRBV28|few|TRBJ1-2
ASSSTPGQYGYT
>TRBV7-8|NA|TRBJ2-2
ASSPDRGEFRELF
>TRBV28|NA|TRBJ1-2
ASSTPTGSNYGYT
>TRBV10-2|NA|TRBJ1-2
ASRGGTANYGYT
>TRBV4-2|few|TRBJ1-2
ASSQDLGTGVGGYT
>TRBV7-2|NA|TRBJ1-5
ASSLGPGDHQPQH
>TRBV3-1/TRBV3-2|NA|TRBJ2-5
ASSPSAGVETQY
>TRBV4-1|few|TRBJ2-5
ASSQGIEETQY
>TRBV7-9|NA|TRBJ1-1
ASSLTTGSSMNTEAF
>TRBV6-2/TRBV6-3|NA|TRBJ1-2
ASSYRGADPYGYT
>TRBV5-3|NA|TRBJ2-1
ARSTRQARSYNEQF
>TRBV30|once|TRBJ2-7
AWSVGRRDGGQY
>TRBV5-1|NA|TRBJ2-7
ASSLGARLGEQY